This T cell receptor beta chain was identified during a study of response to subunit inactivated influenza vaccine (dated by TCRdb to between 2018 and 2020). Regarding the research as a whole: Deep quantitative profiling of the T cell receptor repertoire was used in the study to follow responses to a trivalent subunit inactivated influenza vaccine.

What the work shows at the level of the full study, not this receptor alone: The authors suggested that each seasonal influenza vaccination may recruit only a limited number of new T cells.

With respect to this clonotype: Its antigen is still unknown. Base qualities are not recorded, but no much larger clone differs from it by a single base.

Libraries were built with RT-PCR. Sequencing relied on an Illumina HiSeq 2500. TCRdb cleaned the public reads at Q25 with fastp, built clones with MiXCR and kept in-frame beta chains. CDR3 protein duplicates are merged, each entry listing the most common genes and DNA. The sample records 600,000 to 850,000 distinct CDR3 sequences, 11% to 15% of which are singletons. The ten largest clones take up about 7.4% of the sample. Trimming takes 5 bases from V and 10 bases from J, and the germline ends sit 15 bases apart. There are 12 amino acids in the CDR3, from cysteine to phenylalanine inclusive. Only the CDR3 region is kept as DNA, spanning 36 bases read in frame from base 1. The germline V gene encodes CDR1 SEHNR and CDR2 FQNEAQ (reference sequence).

This specimen consisted of PBMCs from blood, obtained less than 15 days before vaccination. This receptor was obtained from a man aged 45-65 years who received an inactivated influenza vaccine. Donor details come from another sample of the same person, matched by shared clones. The rearranged chain carries TRBV7-9 and TRBJ2-7; no confident D gene assignment can be made. This receptor has the CDR3 CASSARVDSQYF. The DNA sequence follows: TGTGCCAGCAGCGCTAGAGTGGATTCACAGTACTTC.